These T cell receptor beta chains were read from a single sample in a study of blood T cell repertoires in COVID-19. Sequencing was performed with immunoSEQ multiplex PCR; in TCRdb, only in-frame clones are kept and a portion is missing. The sample lists tens of thousands of clones, roughly 77% occurring once. The source material was peripheral blood. The receptor source for this set is a human donor with active or convalescent COVID-19. The donor label of this sample is uncertain. Both conserved end residues are part of each CDR3. Fields, in order: J gene, D gene, clone size, V gene, CDR3 protein, CDR3 DNA. D genes are given only for firm matches. Some rows have no size entry. The others give once, few or many, or a class for an expanded clone.

TRBJ2-7 | TRBD2 | NA | TRBV6-6 | CASSYKRENYEQYF | TGTGCCAGCAGTTACAAGCGGGAGAATTACGAGCAGTACTTC
TRBJ2-7 | NA | NA | TRBV7-3 | CASSLTEDSYEQYF | TGTGCCAGCAGCTTAACGGAGGACTCCTACGAGCAGTACTTC
TRBJ1-5 | NA | few | TRBV7-8 | CASSLEGYRVSNQPQHF | TGTGCCAGCAGCTTAGAGGGGTACAGGGTTAGCAATCAGCCCCAGCATTTT
TRBJ2-2 | TRBD1 | NA | TRBV24-1 | CATSDLTGKGGELFF | TGTGCCACCAGTGACCTGACAGGGAAAGGTGGGGAGCTGTTTTTT
TRBJ1-5 | NA | NA | TRBV27 | CASSLYPGKRPQHF | TGTGCCAGCAGTTTATATCCAGGCAAAAGGCCCCAGCATTTT
TRBJ2-4 | NA | NA | TRBV5-4 | CASSLGTTPNIQYF | TGTGCCAGCAGCTTGGGAACTACCCCCAACATTCAGTACTTC
TRBJ2-1 | TRBD2 | NA | TRBV5-1 | CASSETSAHYNEQFF | TGCGCCAGCAGCGAGACTAGCGCACACTACAATGAGCAGTTCTTC
TRBJ2-7 | TRBD1 | once | TRBV4-2 | CASSQGSQGAYEQYF | TGTGCCAGCAGCCAAGGTAGCCAGGGGGCCTACGAGCAGTACTTC
TRBJ1-4 | TRBD1 | NA | TRBV15 | CATSITGGNEKLFF | TGTGCCACCAGCATAACAGGGGGAAATGAAAAACTGTTTTTT
TRBJ1-4 | TRBD1 | NA | TRBV7-3 | CASSQRQGEKLFF | TGTGCCAGCAGTCAGAGACAGGGTGAAAAACTGTTTTTT
TRBJ1-3 | NA | once | TRBV29-1 | CSVEYESSTIYF | TGCAGCGTTGAGTATGAGTCAAGCACCATATATTTT
TRBJ2-7 | TRBD1 | few | TRBV28 | CAIVGQGGEQYF | TGTGCCATCGTTGGACAGGGGGGGGAGCAGTACTTC
TRBJ2-3 | NA | NA | TRBV7-2 | CASSLLAYTDTQYF | TGTGCCAGCAGCTTATTAGCATACACAGATACGCAGTATTTT
TRBJ2-1 | NA | NA | TRBV9 | CASSVSPRGSSYNEQFF | TGTGCCAGCAGCGTAAGCCCGAGGGGGTCCTCTTACAATGAGCAGTTCTTC
TRBJ2-7 | NA | NA | TRBV5-8 | CADSNREPYEQYF | TGTGCCGACTCAAACAGGGAACCCTACGAGCAGTACTTC
TRBJ2-1 | NA | NA | TRBV9 | CASSVEAGSWNEQFF | TGTGCCAGCAGCGTAGAGGCGGGGTCCTGGAATGAGCAGTTCTTC
TRBJ1-2 | NA | NA | TRBV28 | CAGGGGYYGYTF | TGTGCCGGCGGCGGGGGTTATTATGGCTACACCTTC
TRBJ1-5 | TRBD1 | NA | TRBV18 | CASSPPGQGSNQPQHF | TGTGCCAGCTCACCACCTGGACAGGGTAGCAATCAGCCCCAGCATTTT
TRBJ2-7 | NA | NA | TRBV6-5 | CASNRDFSSYEQYF | TGTGCCAGCAATCGGGACTTCAGCTCCTACGAGCAGTACTTC
TRBJ2-3 | NA | NA | TRBV5-1 | CASTREGATDTQYF | TGCGCCAGCACTCGGGAGGGGGCAACAGATACGCAGTATTTT
TRBJ1-6 | TRBD1 | NA | TRBV2 | CAGAGQGSYNSPLHF | TGTGCCGGGGCTGGACAGGGATCCTATAATTCACCCCTCCACTTT
TRBJ2-7 | NA | NA | TRBV6-1 | CASSEQWGADEQYF | TGTGCCAGCAGTGAACAATGGGGCGCGGACGAGCAGTACTTC
TRBJ1-3 | NA | once | TRBV5-1 | CASSLSGAGGNTIYF | TGCGCCAGCAGCTTGAGTGGAGCCGGTGGAAACACCATATATTTT
TRBJ1-1 | NA | NA | TRBV4-3 | CASSQDRGLDTEAFF | TGCGCCAGCAGCCAAGACAGGGGTTTGGACACTGAAGCTTTCTTT
TRBJ2-3 | TRBD2 | NA | TRBV6-2/TRBV6-3 | CASSYLAGIGYF | TGTGCCAGCAGTTACCTAGCGGGAATAGGCTATTTT
TRBJ1-2 | NA | NA | TRBV28 | CASSLRAGDGYTF | TGTGCCAGCAGTTTAAGGGCAGGGGACGGCTACACCTTC
TRBJ2-7 | NA | NA | TRBV5-4 | CASSSPGGSYEQYF | TGTGCCAGCAGTTCCCCCGGGGGTTCCTACGAGCAGTACTTC
TRBJ2-3 | TRBD2 | once | TRBV11-3 | CASSLGRTSGPDTQYF | TGTGCCAGCAGCCTAGGCCGTACTAGCGGCCCAGATACGCAGTATTTT
TRBJ1-2 | TRBD1 | once | TRBV4-3 | CASSHEMTGGIGYTF | TGCGCCAGCAGCCATGAAATGACAGGGGGCATTGGCTACACCTTC
TRBJ1-1 | NA | NA | TRBV5-1 | CASSSDTNTEAFF | TGCGCCAGCTCCTCGGACACGAACACTGAAGCTTTCTTT
TRBJ2-5 | NA | NA | TRBV12-3/TRBV12-4 | CASSLFRETQYF | TGTGCCAGCAGTTTGTTCCGGGAGACCCAGTACTTC
TRBJ1-2 | TRBD1 | NA | TRBV6-2/TRBV6-3 | CASSYSGQGGYGYTF | TGTGCCAGCAGTTACTCCGGACAGGGAGGCTATGGCTACACCTTC
TRBJ2-3 | NA | NA | TRBV7-3 | CASSPLSTDTQYF | TGTGCCAGCAGCCCCCTCTCCACAGATACGCAGTATTTT
TRBJ2-3 | NA | NA | TRBV13 | CASIRIADTDTQYF | TGTGCCAGCATTAGGATAGCGGACACAGATACGCAGTATTTT
TRBJ2-5 | NA | NA | TRBV4-1 | CASSQDPQGETQYF | TGCGCCAGCAGCCAAGATCCACAGGGAGAGACCCAGTACTTC
TRBJ1-2 | TRBD1 | NA | TRBV30 | CAFSRDRENYGYTF | TGTGCCTTCAGCCGGGACAGAGAAAACTATGGCTACACCTTC
TRBJ1-5 | TRBD1 | NA | TRBV5-1 | CASSSGQGRNQPQHF | TGCGCCAGCAGCTCCGGACAGGGTAGGAATCAGCCCCAGCATTTT
TRBJ1-2 | NA | NA | TRBV5-4 | CASSLDRRDGYTF | TGTGCCAGCAGCTTGGACAGGAGGGATGGCTACACCTTC
TRBJ2-7 | NA | NA | TRBV29-1 | CSALAEGYEQYF | TGCAGCGCCCTTGCAGAGGGCTACGAGCAGTACTTC
TRBJ2-7 | TRBD2 | NA | TRBV28 | CASRRSGAYEQYF | TGTGCCAGCAGGAGGAGCGGGGCCTACGAGCAGTACTTC
TRBJ2-1 | NA | NA | TRBV9 | CASSADSGRPNNEQFF | TGTGCCAGCAGTGCCGATAGCGGCCGCCCTAACAATGAGCAGTTCTTC
TRBJ1-5 | NA | NA | TRBV15 | CATSGSSYSNQPQHF | TGTGCCACCAGCGGCAGTTCATATAGCAATCAGCCCCAGCATTTT
TRBJ1-6 | NA | NA | TRBV27 | CASSLAGSPLHF | TGTGCCAGCAGTTTAGCGGGGTCACCCCTCCACTTT
TRBJ1-4 | NA | NA | TRBV29-1 | CSVDSTGSEKLFF | TGCAGCGTTGATTCCACAGGTTCCGAAAAACTGTTTTTT
TRBJ1-2 | NA | once | TRBV7-8 | CASSLALQGNYGYTF | TGTGCCAGCAGCTTAGCCCTACAGGGTAACTATGGCTACACCTTC
TRBJ2-1 | NA | NA | TRBV7-9 | CASSLKGEQFF | TGTGCCAGCAGCTTAAAGGGGGAGCAGTTCTTC
TRBJ2-7 | TRBD2 | NA | TRBV27 | CASSLTSASYEQYF | TGTGCCAGCAGCTTGACTAGCGCCTCCTACGAGCAGTACTTC
TRBJ2-5 | NA | NA | TRBV24-1 | CATSDFRGYLETQYF | TGTGCCACCAGTGATTTTCGAGGGTACTTAGAGACCCAGTACTTC
TRBJ2-1 | TRBD2 | NA | TRBV24-1 | CATSAAGVQRQPYNEQFF | TGTGCCACCAGTGCTGCGGGGGTACAGCGCCAACCGTACAATGAGCAGTTCTTC
TRBJ1-5 | NA | few | TRBV6-1 | CASSESGGHQPQHF | TGTGCCAGCAGTGAAAGCGGGGGGCATCAGCCCCAGCATTTT
TRBJ2-2 | TRBD2 | few | TRBV2 | CASNALTSGSPGELFF | TGTGCCAGCAACGCCCTTACTAGCGGATCCCCCGGGGAGCTGTTTTTT
TRBJ2-3 | NA | once | TRBV19 | CASSMGGRSEYF | TGTGCCAGTAGTATGGGGGGTAGATCGGAGTATTTT
TRBJ1-1 | TRBD1 | NA | TRBV5-4 | CASTPTGTGNLNTEAFF | TGTGCCAGCACCCCAACCGGGACAGGGAATTTGAACACTGAAGCTTTCTTT
TRBJ1-5 | NA | NA | TRBV10-2 | CASSVDSLMQPQHF | TGCGCCAGCAGTGTGGACAGCCTCATGCAGCCCCAGCATTTT
TRBJ2-7 | NA | NA | TRBV9 | CARSVEGGQGDEQYF | TGTGCCCGCAGCGTAGAGGGGGGGCAGGGTGACGAGCAGTACTTC
TRBJ1-2 | NA | NA | TRBV30 | CAWSPRSTGGYTF | TGTGCCTGGAGTCCTAGATCCACCGGGGGCTACACCTTC
TRBJ1-1 | NA | NA | TRBV5-1 | CASSLGSLNTEAFF | TGCGCCAGCAGCTTGGGGAGCCTGAACACTGAAGCTTTCTTT
TRBJ1-2 | TRBD1 | NA | TRBV6-2/TRBV6-3 | CASSSIFQGARDYGYTF | TGTGCCAGCAGTTCCATATTCCAGGGGGCCAGGGACTATGGCTACACCTTC
TRBJ1-6 | TRBD1 | NA | TRBV7-9 | CASSFGQGKSPLHF | TGTGCCAGCAGCTTTGGACAGGGTAAATCACCCCTCCACTTT
TRBJ2-3 | NA | once | TRBV27 | CASKSSGIASTDTQYF | TGTGCCAGCAAGTCTTCAGGGATTGCTAGCACAGATACGCAGTATTTT